These 13 T cell receptor beta chains came from one sample sequenced in a study of a mutant IDH1 vaccine in newly diagnosed glioma. Measured with immunoSEQ multiplex PCR; TCRdb has only the in-frame clones, and not every one. The table has nearly 55,000 clones, over 70% seen once. Time point noted: week 5, during vaccination. Each vaccine dose was 300 ug of mutant IDH1 20-mer peptide, with topical imiquimod. What these receptors recognize is not known. The input for sequencing was PBMCs, taken from a glioma patient whose treatment included an IDH1 peptide vaccine. The receptors derive from a young man with glioma.

The rearrangement uses TRBV6-6 and TRBJ2-2; no firm D call. Trimming removed 4 bases at V and 8 bases at J, with 17 bases between. Germline V gene lookup returns CDR1 MNHNY and CDR2 SVGAGI (reference sequence). The CDR3 has 15 residues. The CDR3 DNA reads TGTGCCAGCAGTTCGGATCAACGGTTAAGGGGGGAGCTGTTTTTT. As protein: CASSSDQRLRGELFF.

V gene TRBV28 combines with J gene TRBJ2-5, with 10 bases identical to TRBD1. The DNA end is more similar to TRBJ2-7, so the J call may be wrong. The germline V gene encodes CDR1 MDHEN and CDR2 SYDVKM. This CDR3 is 16 amino acids long. CDR3 nucleotide sequence: TGTGCCAGCAGTCTAGGCCGACCGGGACAGGGGTACGAGCAGTACTTC. This sequence encodes CASSLGRPGQGYEQYF.

The chain joins TRBV11-2 to TRBJ1-6, with TRBD1 identical over 7 bases. The CDR3 runs 15 residues. The J segment lost 2 bases and the V segment lost 2 bases, leaving 0 bases of the junction unmatched. Germline CDR1 is SGHAT and CDR2 is FQNNGV. The CDR3 sequence: CASSLQGAYNSPLHF. The CDR3, as DNA: TGTGCCAGCAGCTTACAGGGGGCCTATAATTCACCCCTCCACTTT.

The count of this clone is one. This chain links TRBV4-1 with TRBJ2-7; maybe TRBD2 (6 bases). CDR3 length: 15 amino acids. Germline values: CDR1 MGHRA, CDR2 YSYEKL. The germline V and J ends were trimmed by 2 bases and 5 bases, with 16 bases remaining between them. The CDR3 reads CASSQFPRGRNEQYF. CDR3 DNA: TGCGCCAGCAGCCAATTCCCCCGGGGGAGGAACGAGCAGTACTTC.

The genes are TRBV27 and TRBJ1-5; 11 bases line up with TRBD1. CDR3 length: 15 amino acids. Germline values: CDR1 MNHEY, CDR2 SMNVEV (reference sequence). V was pared by 6 bases and J by 2 bases, with 3 bases of the junction left unmatched. The CDR3 is CASSLGQGGNQPQHF. Here the CDR3 DNA reads TGTGCCAGCAGCTTGGGACAGGGGGGCAATCAGCCCCAGCATTTT.

V is TRBV7-8 and J is TRBJ2-7; 9 nucleotides line up with TRBD1. V gave up 0 bases and J gave up 6 bases; unmatched junction bases: 9. Germline CDR1 and CDR2: SGHVS and FQNEAQ. This CDR3 contains 16 residues. The CDR3 nucleotides read TGTGCCAGCAGCTTAGCATCCGGGACAGGGTCGGTCGAGCAGTACTTC. Its translation is CASSLASGTGSVEQYF.

The chain couples TRBV19 to TRBJ1-1; TRBD1 agrees at 7 bases. Germline V gene lookup returns CDR1 LNHDA and CDR2 SQIVND (reference sequence). With V trimmed by 4 bases and J by 4 bases, 3 bases remained unmatched. The CDR3 runs to 13 residues. The CDR3 bases are TGTGCCAGTAGTAGACAGGGAGTCACTGAAGCTTTCTTT. Translation: CASSRQGVTEAFF.

This rearrangement joins TRBV2 to TRBJ1-5, with 9 nucleotides matching TRBD1. V lost 2 bases to trimming and J lost 7 bases; unmatched junction nucleotides: 3. Germline CDR1 SNHLY, CDR2 FYNNEI. The CDR3 runs to 14 residues. The CDR3 here is CASSEWTGAQPQHF. The CDR3 DNA reads as TGTGCCAGCAGTGAATGGACAGGGGCACAGCCCCAGCATTTT.

CDR3 nucleotides: TGTGCCAGCACCTCACTCAGCGGGGGGCTTGAAGAGACCCAGTACTTC. Residues: CASTSLSGGLEETQYF. This chain connects TRBV27 to TRBJ2-5; 9 bases map to TRBD2. J lost 3 bases, V lost 7 bases, and 12 bases had no gene match. The germline V gene has CDR1 MNHEY and CDR2 SMNVEV (reference sequence). This CDR3 spans 16 amino acids.

The chain is built from TRBV29-1 and TRBJ2-3; 10 positions match TRBD1. This CDR3 region has 14 residues. Germline CDR1 reads SQVTM; CDR2 reads ANQGSEA. The ends lost 4 bases at V and 2 bases at J; junction bases unmatched: 3. CDR3 in amino acids: CSVGQGANTDTQYF. The CDR3 bases are TGCAGCGTTGGACAGGGGGCCAACACAGATACGCAGTATTTT.

The chain has TRBV7-8 and TRBJ1-2, with 9 bases lining up with TRBD1. Germline V gene data show CDR1 as SGHVS and CDR2 as FQNEAQ. V shed 5 bases and J 5 bases; nucleotides not matched to a gene: 6. The CDR3 is 14 residues long. CDR3 nucleotides: TGTGCCAGCAGCGCTACAGGGGGCGCTTATGGCTACACCTTC. Translated, it gives CASSATGGAYGYTF.

The gene calls are TRBV5-5 and TRBJ1-2; TRBD1 matches 8 bases. CDR1 is SGHKS and CDR2 is YYEKEE in the germline V gene (reference sequence). Germline trimming cut 0 bases from V and 7 bases from J; bases unmatched to any gene: 8. The CDR3 is 15 residues long. The CDR3 region has the DNA TGTGCCAGCAGCTTGGAAGCAGGGGGCGCATTTGGCTACACCTTC. This translates into CASSLEAGGAFGYTF.

V usage is TRBV28 and J usage is TRBJ1-4, with a weak D call TRBD1 (6 bases). From germline, CDR1 is MDHEN and CDR2 SYDVKM. Trimming took off 1 base at V and 1 base at J, with 13 bases between the two ends. CDR3 length: 17 amino acids. In DNA, the CDR3 is TGTGCCAGCAGTTTATTTCGGGGGGCAAGAACTAATGAAAAACTGTTTTTT. Translated: CASSLFRGARTNEKLFF.